This T cell receptor (beta chain) emerged from a study of tumor-infiltrating lymphocytes in primary liver carcinoma. Whole-study context: The tumors ranged from about 4.2 to 11 cm across and fell within stage T1-T3 N0M0.

General study results and limits: Roughly 7.5-25% of top clones, and no more, occurred in all five tumor regions.

A note on this clonotype: Its antigen is as yet unknown. The junction does not match germline at one end; this may be a read error.

With a constant-region primer, TCR beta cDNA was made from roughly 500 ng of total RNA. Construction of TCR beta libraries relied on three successive nested multiplex PCR rounds employing slightly modified ARM-PCR. Using its own MiXCR run on the multiplex PCR reads, TCRdb lists one record per CDR3 protein. The table lists roughly 70,000 distinct CDR3 sequences, about three quarters of them singletons. Co-extraction of RNA and DNA was performed on about 18-33 mg of unsorted bulk tissue. Each tumor specimen held more than 75% viable tumor cells. This TCR came from a middle-aged man with primary liver carcinoma and hepatitis B virus infection. Sequenced material: liver tumor tissue from sampling region 4. The sample's subset: tumor region T4, right-lateral pole.

The CDR3 protein is CASNLSGVASTYEQYF. The CDR3 nucleotides read TGTGCCAGCAACTTGTCGGGGGTAGCTAGCACCTATGAGCAGTACTTC. The rearrangement uses TRBV5-6 and TRBJ2-7, with D perhaps TRBD2 (6 bases). The CDR3 has 16 residues. Germline CDR1 SGHDT, CDR2 YYEEEE.